This note documents a single TCR beta chain sequence. This sample stems from a study of blood T cell repertoires in COVID-19. Overall study: The origin of the acute and convalescent COVID-19 samples was the United States, Italy and Spain. From T cells, B-cell-depleted T cells, or PBMCs came the material, which was cDNA or gDNA.

Per the original data handling: Estimation of nucleated cell counts relied on the amplification of reference gene primers. TCRdb keeps only in-frame clones here, not all; method: immunoSEQ multiplex PCR. From that table come the V and J calls and clone size; the DNA was used to work out D and trimming. Among about 50,000 clones listed, about 82% were seen once. This CDR3 has 14 amino acids. Trimming took off 1 base at V and 6 bases at J, with 7 bases between the two ends. Germline-derived CDR1 and CDR2 are MGHRA and YSYEKL. Input material: peripheral blood. The sequence came from a human donor in a cohort sampled during active COVID-19. The chain combines TRBV4-1 with TRBJ1-6; D is perhaps TRBD1 (5 bases). The CDR3 protein is CASSQARVNSPLHF. CDR3 coding DNA: TGCGCCAGCAGCCAAGCCAGGGTTAATTCACCCCTCCACTTT.